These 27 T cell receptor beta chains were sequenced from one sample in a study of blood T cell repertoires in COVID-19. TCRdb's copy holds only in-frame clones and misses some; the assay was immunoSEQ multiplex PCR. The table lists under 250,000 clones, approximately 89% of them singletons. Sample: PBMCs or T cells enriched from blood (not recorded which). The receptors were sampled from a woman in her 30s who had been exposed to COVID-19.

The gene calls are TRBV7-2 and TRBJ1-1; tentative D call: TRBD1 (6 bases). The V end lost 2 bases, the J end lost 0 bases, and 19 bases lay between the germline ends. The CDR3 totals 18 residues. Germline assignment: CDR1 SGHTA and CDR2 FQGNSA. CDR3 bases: TGTGCCAGCAGCTTAATATTTGGGACAACGGAAATGAACACTGAAGCTTTCTTT. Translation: CASSLIFGTTEMNTEAFF.

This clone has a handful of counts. The CDR3 here is CASNSGSGMRGGEQYF. In DNA, the CDR3 is TGTGCCAGCAACAGCGGGAGTGGAATGCGAGGGGGGGAGCAGTACTTC. V gene TRBV3-1 (or the pseudogene TRBV3-2) combines with J gene TRBJ2-7, with TRBD2 identical over 8 bases. Trimming removed 7 bases from V and 7 bases from J; junction bases left unmatched: 18. The CDR3 consists of 16 residues. CDR1 and CDR2 (germline): LGHDT, YNNKEL (reference sequence).

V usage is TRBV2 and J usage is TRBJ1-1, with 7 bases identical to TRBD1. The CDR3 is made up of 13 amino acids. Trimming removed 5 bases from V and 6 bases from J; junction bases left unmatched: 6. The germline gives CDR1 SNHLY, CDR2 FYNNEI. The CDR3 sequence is CASSFTGDAEAFF. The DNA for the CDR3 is TGTGCCAGCAGTTTTACAGGGGACGCTGAAGCTTTCTTT.

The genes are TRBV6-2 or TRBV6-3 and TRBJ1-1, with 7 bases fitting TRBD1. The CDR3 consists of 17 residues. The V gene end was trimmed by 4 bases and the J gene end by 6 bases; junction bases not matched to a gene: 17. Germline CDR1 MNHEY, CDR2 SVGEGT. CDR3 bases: TGTGCCAGCAGTTGGGATAGGTCAGGGGGTGGAGTGGCTGAAGCTTTCTTT. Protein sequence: CASSWDRSGGGVAEAFF.

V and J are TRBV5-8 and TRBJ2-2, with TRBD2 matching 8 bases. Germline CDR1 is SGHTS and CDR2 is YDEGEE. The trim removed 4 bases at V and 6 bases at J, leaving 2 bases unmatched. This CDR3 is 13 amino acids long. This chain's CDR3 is CASSPGGAGELFF. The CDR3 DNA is TGTGCCAGCAGCCCGGGAGGGGCCGGGGAGCTGTTTTTT.

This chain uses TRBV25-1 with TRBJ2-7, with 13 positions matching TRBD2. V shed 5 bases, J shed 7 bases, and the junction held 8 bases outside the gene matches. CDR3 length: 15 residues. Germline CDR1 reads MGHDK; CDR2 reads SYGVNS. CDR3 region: CASSLGTSGTREQYF. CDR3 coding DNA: TGTGCCAGCAGTTTGGGGACTAGCGGGACGAGGGAGCAGTACTTC.

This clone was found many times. CDR3 coding DNA: TGTGCCAGCAGCCAAGCTTTCAGGTCCTATGGCTACACCTTC. Protein product: CASSQAFRSYGYTF. The V gene is TRBV4-2, the J gene TRBJ1-2; no reliable D call. The CDR3 totals 14 residues. Germline V gives CDR1 LGHNA, CDR2 YNFKEQ. Trimming stripped 1 base from V and 4 bases from J, with 10 bases between.

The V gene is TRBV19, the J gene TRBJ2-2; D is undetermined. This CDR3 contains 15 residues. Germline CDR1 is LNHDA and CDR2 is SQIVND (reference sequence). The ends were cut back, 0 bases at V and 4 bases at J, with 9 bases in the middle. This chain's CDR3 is CASSIDGAITGELFF. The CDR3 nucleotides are TGTGCCAGTAGTATAGATGGAGCGATCACCGGGGAGCTGTTTTTT.

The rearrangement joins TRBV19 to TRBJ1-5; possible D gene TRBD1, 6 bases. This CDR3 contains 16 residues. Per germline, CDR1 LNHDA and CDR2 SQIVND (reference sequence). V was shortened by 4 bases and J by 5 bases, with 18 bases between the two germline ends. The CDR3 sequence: CASSTNLRGMHQPQHF. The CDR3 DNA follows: TGTGCCAGTAGTACCAACCTAAGGGGGATGCATCAGCCCCAGCATTTT.

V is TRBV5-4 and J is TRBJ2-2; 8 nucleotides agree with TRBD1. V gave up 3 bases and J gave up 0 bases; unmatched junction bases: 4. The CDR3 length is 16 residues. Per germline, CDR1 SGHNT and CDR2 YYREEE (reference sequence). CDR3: CASSSRQGTNTGELFF. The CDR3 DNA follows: TGTGCCAGCAGCTCCCGACAGGGGACGAACACCGGGGAGCTGTTTTTT.

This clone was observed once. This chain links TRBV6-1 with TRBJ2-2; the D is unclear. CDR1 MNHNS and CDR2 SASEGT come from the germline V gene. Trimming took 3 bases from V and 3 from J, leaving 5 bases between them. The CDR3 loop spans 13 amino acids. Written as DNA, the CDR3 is TGTGCCAGCAGTGACCGGTACACCGGGGAGCTGTTTTTT. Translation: CASSDRYTGELFF.

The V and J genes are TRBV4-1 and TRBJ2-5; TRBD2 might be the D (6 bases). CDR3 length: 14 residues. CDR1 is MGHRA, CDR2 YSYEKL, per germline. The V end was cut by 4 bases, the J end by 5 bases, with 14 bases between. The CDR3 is CASSPAAGRETQYF. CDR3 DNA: TGCGCCAGCAGCCCGGCCGCAGGGAGGGAGACCCAGTACTTC.

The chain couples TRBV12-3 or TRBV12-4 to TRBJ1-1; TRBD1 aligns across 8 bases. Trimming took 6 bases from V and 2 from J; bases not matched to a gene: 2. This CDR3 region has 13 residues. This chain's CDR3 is CASRTGVNTEAFF. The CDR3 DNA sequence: TGTGCCAGCAGGACAGGGGTCAACACTGAAGCTTTCTTT.

This CDR3 is CASSLNGGQLAKQFF. CDR3 DNA sequence: TGTGCCAGCAGCTTAAATGGGGGACAGCTTGCGAAGCAGTTCTTC. V is TRBV7-3 and J is TRBJ2-1, with 7 bases aligning to TRBD1. The CDR3 length is 15 residues. Germline CDR1 is SGHTA and CDR2 is FQGTGA. The trim removed 1 base at V and 11 bases at J, leaving 11 bases unmatched. The full variable domain, completed using reference TRBV7-3 and TRBJ2-1, is GAGVSQTPSNKVTEKGKYVELRCDPISGHTALYWYRQSLGQGPEFLIYFQGTGAADDSGLPNDRFFAVRPEGSVSTLKIQRTERGDSAVYLCASSLNGGQLAKQFFGPGTRLTVL.

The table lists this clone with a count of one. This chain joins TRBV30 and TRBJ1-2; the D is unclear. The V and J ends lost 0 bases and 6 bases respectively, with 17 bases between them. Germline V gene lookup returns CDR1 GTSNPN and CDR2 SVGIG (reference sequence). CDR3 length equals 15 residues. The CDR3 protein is CAWSVLTGIQNGYTF. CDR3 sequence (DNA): TGTGCCTGGAGTGTACTGACGGGAATTCAGAATGGCTACACCTTC.

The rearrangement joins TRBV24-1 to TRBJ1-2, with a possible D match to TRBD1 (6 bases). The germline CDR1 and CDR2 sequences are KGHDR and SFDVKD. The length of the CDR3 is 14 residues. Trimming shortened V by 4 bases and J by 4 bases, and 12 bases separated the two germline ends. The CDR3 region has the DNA TGTGCCACCAGTGAAACAGGGTTCACCTATGGCTACACCTTC. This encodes CATSETGFTYGYTF.

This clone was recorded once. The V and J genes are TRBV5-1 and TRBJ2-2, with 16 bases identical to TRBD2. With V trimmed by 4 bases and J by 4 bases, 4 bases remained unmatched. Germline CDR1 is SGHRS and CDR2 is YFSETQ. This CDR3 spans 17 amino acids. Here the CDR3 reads CASSKGTSGRATGELFF. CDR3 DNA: TGCGCCAGCAGCAAAGGGACTAGCGGGAGGGCCACCGGGGAGCTGTTTTTT.

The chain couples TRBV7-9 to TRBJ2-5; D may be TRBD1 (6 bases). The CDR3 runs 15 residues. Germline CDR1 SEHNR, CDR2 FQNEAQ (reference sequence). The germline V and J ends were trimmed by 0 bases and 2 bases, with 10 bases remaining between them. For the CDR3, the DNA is TGTGCCAGCAGCTTAGCGGGGGCGGCACAAGAGACCCAGTACTTC. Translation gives CASSLAGAAQETQYF.

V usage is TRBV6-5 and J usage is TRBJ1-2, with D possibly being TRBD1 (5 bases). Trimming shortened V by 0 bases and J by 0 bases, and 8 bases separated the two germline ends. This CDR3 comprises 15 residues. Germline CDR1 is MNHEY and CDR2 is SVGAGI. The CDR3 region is CASSYSRGTNYGYTF. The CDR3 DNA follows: TGTGCCAGCAGTTACTCACGGGGGACTAACTATGGCTACACCTTC.

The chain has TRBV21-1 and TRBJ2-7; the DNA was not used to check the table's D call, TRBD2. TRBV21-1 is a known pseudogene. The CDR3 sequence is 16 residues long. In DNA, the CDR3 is TGTGCCAGCGGAAAGCTAGCGGAGGATCGTTCCTACGAGCAGTACTTC. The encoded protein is CASGKLAEDRSYEQYF.

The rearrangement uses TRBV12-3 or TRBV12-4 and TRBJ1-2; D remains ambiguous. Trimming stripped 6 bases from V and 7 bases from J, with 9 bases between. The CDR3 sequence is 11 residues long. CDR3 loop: CASSSYPGYTF. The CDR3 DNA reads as TGTGCCAGCAGCTCCTACCCTGGCTACACCTTC.

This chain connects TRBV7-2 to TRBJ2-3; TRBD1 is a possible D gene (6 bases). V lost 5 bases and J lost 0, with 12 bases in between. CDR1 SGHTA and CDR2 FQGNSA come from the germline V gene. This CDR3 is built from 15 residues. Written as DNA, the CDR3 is TGTGCCAGCAGCCAAGACAGGCCGAGCACAGATACGCAGTATTTT. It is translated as CASSQDRPSTDTQYF.

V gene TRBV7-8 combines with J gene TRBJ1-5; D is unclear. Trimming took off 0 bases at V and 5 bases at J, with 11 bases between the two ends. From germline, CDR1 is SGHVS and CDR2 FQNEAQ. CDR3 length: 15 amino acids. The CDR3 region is CASSLATGSYQPQHF. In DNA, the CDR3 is TGTGCCAGCAGCTTAGCGACGGGATCTTATCAGCCCCAGCATTTT.

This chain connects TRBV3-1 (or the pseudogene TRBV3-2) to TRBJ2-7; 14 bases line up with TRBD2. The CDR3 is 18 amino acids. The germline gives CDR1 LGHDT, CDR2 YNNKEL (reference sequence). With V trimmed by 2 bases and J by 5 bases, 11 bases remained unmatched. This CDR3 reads CASSQSPGLAGVYDEQYF. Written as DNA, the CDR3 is TGTGCCAGCAGCCAATCCCCGGGACTAGCGGGAGTTTACGACGAGCAGTACTTC.

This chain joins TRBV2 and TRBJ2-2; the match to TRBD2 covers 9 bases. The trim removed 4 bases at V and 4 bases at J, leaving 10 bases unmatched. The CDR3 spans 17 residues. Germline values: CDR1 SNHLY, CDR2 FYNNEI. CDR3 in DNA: TGTGCCAGCAGTGGAAGGAGTAGCGGGAGAGTCACCGGGGAGCTGTTTTTT. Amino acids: CASSGRSSGRVTGELFF. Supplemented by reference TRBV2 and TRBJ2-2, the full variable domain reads EPEVTQTPSHQVTQMGQEVILRCVPISNHLYFYWYRQILGQKVEFLVSFYNNEISEKSEIFDDQFSVERPDGSNFTLKIRSTKLEDSAMYFCASSGRSSGRVTGELFFGEGSRLTVL.

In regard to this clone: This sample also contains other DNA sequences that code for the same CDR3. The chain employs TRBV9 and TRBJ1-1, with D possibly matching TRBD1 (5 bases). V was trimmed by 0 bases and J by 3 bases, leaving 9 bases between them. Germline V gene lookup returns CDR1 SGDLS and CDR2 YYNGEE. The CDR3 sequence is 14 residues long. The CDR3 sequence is CASSVDPGDTEAFF. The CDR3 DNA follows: TGTGCCAGCAGCGTAGATCCGGGGGACACTGAAGCTTTCTTT.

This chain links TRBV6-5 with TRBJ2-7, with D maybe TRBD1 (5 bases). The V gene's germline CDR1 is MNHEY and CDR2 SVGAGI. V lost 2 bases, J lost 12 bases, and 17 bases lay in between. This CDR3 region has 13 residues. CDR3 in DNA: TGTGCCAGCAGTTACGCTCTGCAAGGGGTAAGGTACTTC. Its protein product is CASSYALQGVRYF.